This record looks at one TCR beta chain sequence and its context. The antigen remains unidentified. The entry originates in a study of vaccination and CD4 T cells after COVID-19. Study background: Overlapping spike pools from SARS-CoV-2 and HCoV-NL63, HCoV-OC43 and HCoV-229E served as culture stimuli.

The treatment here: roughly ten-day PBMC culture with coronavirus spike peptide pools or control peptides (ViraFEST assay). Antigen-specific T cells were expanded with peptide pools by ViraFEST, and TCRs were then sequenced. Oncomine TCR Beta short-read sequencing was applied to DNA from cultured CD4+ T cells. TCRdb re-called the PCR reads with MiXCR, one entry per CDR3 protein. The data hold around 14,000 distinct CDR3 sequences, with about half observed a single time. The CDR3 is 14 residues long. V gave up 1 base and J gave up 2 bases, with 8 bases separating them. Per the germline V gene, CDR1 is SGHKS and CDR2 is YYEKEE (reference sequence).

The clonotype originates from a human donor who had recovered from COVID-19. V gene TRBV5-5 combines with J gene TRBJ2-3; tentative D call: TRBD2 (5 bases). The sequenced material came from CD4+ T cells from blood, cultured in vitro. CDR3 nucleotides: TGTGCCAGCAGCTTGCGGGAAAACACAGATACGCAGTATTTT. Translating gives CASSLRENTDTQYF. Drawing the rest from reference TRBV5-5 and TRBJ2-3, the complete variable domain is DAGVTQSPTHLIKTRGQQVTLRCSPISGHKSVSWYQQVLGQGPQFIFQYYEKEERGRGNFPDRFSARQFPNYSSELNVNALLLGDSALYLCASSLRENTDTQYFGPGTRLTVL.